A selection of T cell receptor beta chains follows, all from one sample in a study of CD8+ T cells in alopecia areata. The protocol was immunoSEQ multiplex PCR, while the TCRdb copy is restricted to in-frame clones and leaves out a portion. The sample yields about 210,000 clones, approximately 67% seen once. The sequencing used CD4+ T cells sorted from blood, collected around week 42, from a patient treated with tofacitinib. These receptors were obtained from a human donor with alopecia areata. The CDR3 runs from the conserved cysteine through the conserved F or W. The order of the fields is CDR3 protein, CDR3 DNA, V gene, D gene, clone size, J gene. A D gene is named only where the DNA matches it firmly. Size is omitted from some rows. Given values are once, few, many or a class for expanded clones.

CDR3 protein: CAWSSSSIYEQYF
CDR3 DNA: TGTGCCTGGAGTTCTAGTAGTATCTACGAGCAGTACTTC
V gene: TRBV30
D gene: -
clone size: few
J gene: TRBJ2-7

CDR3 protein: CASSQDTGSGITGELFF
CDR3 DNA: TGCGCCAGCAGCCAAGATACCGGTAGCGGAATTACCGGGGAGCTGTTTTTT
V gene: TRBV4-1
D gene: -
clone size: -
J gene: TRBJ2-2

CDR3 protein: CASSSRAGGEAFF
CDR3 DNA: TGTGCCAGCAGCTCACGGGCTGGGGGTGAAGCTTTCTTT
V gene: TRBV7-3
D gene: -
clone size: -
J gene: TRBJ1-1

CDR3 protein: CASSLVGGPLDTQYF
CDR3 DNA: TGTGCCAGCAGCTTAGTTGGGGGGCCATTAGATACGCAGTATTTT
V gene: TRBV7-2
D gene: -
clone size: few
J gene: TRBJ2-3

CDR3 protein: CASSLTGGNYEQYF
CDR3 DNA: TGTGCCAGCAGCTTGACAGGAGGGAACTACGAGCAGTACTTC
V gene: TRBV5-4
D gene: -
clone size: once
J gene: TRBJ2-7

CDR3 protein: CASSHPGMTYEQYF
CDR3 DNA: TGTGCCAGCAGCCATCCTGGAATGACCTACGAGCAGTACTTC
V gene: TRBV14
D gene: -
clone size: few
J gene: TRBJ2-7

CDR3 protein: CATSRDWTGGANDTQYF
CDR3 DNA: TGTGCCACCAGCAGAGATTGGACCGGGGGGGCCAACGATACGCAGTATTTT
V gene: TRBV15
D gene: TRBD2
clone size: -
J gene: TRBJ2-3

CDR3 protein: CSVGLHDRMSSSYEQYF
CDR3 DNA: TGCAGCGTTGGCCTCCACGACAGGATGAGTTCATCCTACGAGCAGTACTTC
V gene: TRBV29-1
D gene: -
clone size: -
J gene: TRBJ2-7

CDR3 protein: CATRDRAMNTEAFF
CDR3 DNA: TGTGCCACGCGGGACAGAGCAATGAACACTGAAGCTTTCTTT
V gene: TRBV19
D gene: TRBD1
clone size: -
J gene: TRBJ1-1

CDR3 protein: CSSTRRANEQFF
CDR3 DNA: TGCAGCTCCACCCGACGGGCCAATGAGCAGTTCTTC
V gene: TRBV29-1
D gene: -
clone size: -
J gene: TRBJ2-1

CDR3 protein: CASSPTGGNEKLFF
CDR3 DNA: TGTGCCAGCAGCCCCACAGGGGGGAATGAAAAACTGTTTTTT
V gene: TRBV7-9
D gene: TRBD1
clone size: few
J gene: TRBJ1-4

CDR3 protein: CSVEKRGGEQYF
CDR3 DNA: TGCAGCGTTGAGAAGCGGGGAGGGGAGCAGTACTTC
V gene: TRBV29-1
D gene: TRBD2
clone size: few
J gene: TRBJ2-7

CDR3 protein: CASSPDRVNSPLHF
CDR3 DNA: TGTGCCAGTAGTCCGGACAGGGTAAATTCACCCCTCCACTTT
V gene: TRBV19
D gene: TRBD1
clone size: -
J gene: TRBJ1-6

CDR3 protein: CASSQASGGLGEQYF
CDR3 DNA: TGCGCCAGCAGCCAAGCCTCAGGGGGACTAGGCGAGCAGTACTTC
V gene: TRBV4-3
D gene: -
clone size: few
J gene: TRBJ2-7

CDR3 protein: CASIGRASTDTQYF
CDR3 DNA: TGTGCCAGCATCGGCAGGGCTAGCACAGATACGCAGTATTTT
V gene: TRBV27
D gene: -
clone size: -
J gene: TRBJ2-3

CDR3 protein: CASSQGDRNSYGYTF
CDR3 DNA: TGCGCCAGCAGCCAGGGGGACAGGAACAGCTATGGCTACACCTTC
V gene: TRBV4-1
D gene: TRBD1
clone size: -
J gene: TRBJ1-2

CDR3 protein: CASRAVTDTQYF
CDR3 DNA: TGTGCCAGCAGAGCCGTCACAGATACGCAGTATTTT
V gene: TRBV25-1
D gene: -
clone size: -
J gene: TRBJ2-3

CDR3 protein: CASSVSPLGVYEQYF
CDR3 DNA: TGTGCCAGCAGCGTATCCCCGTTGGGAGTCTACGAGCAGTACTTC
V gene: TRBV9
D gene: -
clone size: -
J gene: TRBJ2-7

CDR3 protein: CASSRDKTSGSSYEQYF
CDR3 DNA: TGTGCCAGCAGCCGAGACAAGACTAGCGGAAGCTCCTACGAGCAGTACTTC
V gene: TRBV7-2
D gene: TRBD2
clone size: -
J gene: TRBJ2-7

CDR3 protein: CASSLRVRNTGELFF
CDR3 DNA: TGTGCCAGCAGTTTAAGAGTGCGGAACACCGGGGAGCTGTTTTTT
V gene: TRBV28
D gene: -
clone size: few
J gene: TRBJ2-2

CDR3 protein: CASSFPNSPLHF
CDR3 DNA: TGTGCCAGCAGTTTCCCCAATTCACCCCTCCACTTT
V gene: TRBV27
D gene: -
clone size: -
J gene: TRBJ1-6

CDR3 protein: CASSQNGRGAFF
CDR3 DNA: TGTGCCAGCAGCCAAAACGGACGAGGGGCTTTCTTT
V gene: TRBV6-5
D gene: -
clone size: -
J gene: TRBJ1-1

CDR3 protein: CASSSTASSYNEQFF
CDR3 DNA: TGTGCCAGCAGCTCGACCGCAAGCTCCTACAATGAGCAGTTCTTC
V gene: TRBV7-3
D gene: -
clone size: -
J gene: TRBJ2-1

CDR3 protein: CSGGQGERYTF
CDR3 DNA: TGCAGCGGCGGACAGGGGGAGCGCTACACCTTC
V gene: TRBV29-1
D gene: TRBD1
clone size: -
J gene: TRBJ1-2

CDR3 protein: CASSQVQATEAFF
CDR3 DNA: TGTGCCAGCAGCCAAGTACAGGCCACTGAAGCTTTCTTT
V gene: TRBV14
D gene: -
clone size: few
J gene: TRBJ1-1

CDR3 protein: CASSFLSGAQDEQFF
CDR3 DNA: TGTGCCAGCAGCTTTTTATCCGGGGCTCAGGATGAGCAGTTCTTC
V gene: TRBV7-6
D gene: -
clone size: -
J gene: TRBJ2-1

CDR3 protein: CSVELSDGESQYF
CDR3 DNA: TGCAGCGTCGAATTGTCCGACGGGGAGAGCCAGTACTTC
V gene: TRBV29-1
D gene: -
clone size: -
J gene: TRBJ2-5

CDR3 protein: CSVVPEAAFF
CDR3 DNA: TGCAGCGTTGTGCCCGAAGCAGCTTTCTTT
V gene: TRBV29-1
D gene: -
clone size: -
J gene: TRBJ1-1

CDR3 protein: CASRRQYNEKLFF
CDR3 DNA: TGTGCCAGTAGGAGACAGTATAATGAAAAACTGTTTTTT
V gene: TRBV19
D gene: -
clone size: few
J gene: TRBJ1-4

CDR3 protein: CAWSSGANYGYTF
CDR3 DNA: TGTGCCTGGAGTTCCGGGGCAAACTATGGCTACACCTTC
V gene: TRBV30
D gene: -
clone size: -
J gene: TRBJ1-2

CDR3 protein: CASSTRNLMNGYTF
CDR3 DNA: TGTGCCAGCAGCACACGGAACCTTATGAATGGCTACACCTTC
V gene: TRBV2
D gene: -
clone size: few
J gene: TRBJ1-2

CDR3 protein: CASSQGLASVPDTQYF
CDR3 DNA: TGTGCCAGCAGCCAAGGGCTAGCGTCCGTGCCAGATACGCAGTATTTT
V gene: TRBV7-9
D gene: -
clone size: -
J gene: TRBJ2-3

CDR3 protein: CAWSIPQPSIYNEQFF
CDR3 DNA: TGTGCCTGGAGCATACCGCAACCCTCTATCTACAATGAGCAGTTCTTC
V gene: TRBV30
D gene: -
clone size: -
J gene: TRBJ2-1

CDR3 protein: CASSPRTSVEFF
CDR3 DNA: TGTGCCAGCAGTCCCCGAACTAGCGTGGAGTTCTTC
V gene: TRBV27
D gene: TRBD2
clone size: -
J gene: TRBJ2-1

CDR3 protein: CSVEGLSGNTIYF
CDR3 DNA: TGCAGCGTTGAGGGCTTATCTGGAAACACCATATATTTT
V gene: TRBV29-1
D gene: -
clone size: -
J gene: TRBJ1-3

CDR3 protein: CASSFGRRMNTEAFF
CDR3 DNA: TGTGCCAGCAGTTTTGGACGTCGCATGAACACTGAAGCTTTCTTT
V gene: TRBV6-6
D gene: -
clone size: -
J gene: TRBJ1-1

CDR3 protein: CASSHAPGRVSYNEQFF
CDR3 DNA: TGCGCCAGCAGCCACGCCCCTGGTAGGGTTTCCTACAATGAGCAGTTCTTC
V gene: TRBV5-1
D gene: -
clone size: -
J gene: TRBJ2-1

CDR3 protein: CASSMGGPQYF
CDR3 DNA: TGTGCCAGTAGTATGGGGGGGCCCCAGTATTTT
V gene: TRBV19
D gene: -
clone size: -
J gene: TRBJ2-3

CDR3 protein: CASSEDRYYQPQHF
CDR3 DNA: TGTGCCAGCAGTGAAGACCGGTACTATCAGCCCCAGCATTTT
V gene: TRBV2
D gene: -
clone size: -
J gene: TRBJ1-5

CDR3 protein: CASSYTSGPSYNEQFF
CDR3 DNA: TGTGCCAGCAGCTACACTAGCGGGCCCTCCTACAATGAGCAGTTCTTC
V gene: TRBV11-2
D gene: TRBD2
clone size: few
J gene: TRBJ2-1

CDR3 protein: CASSPQGGFGLETQYF
CDR3 DNA: TGCGCCAGCAGCCCCCAAGGGGGGTTTGGGTTAGAGACCCAGTACTTC
V gene: TRBV4-3
D gene: -
clone size: few
J gene: TRBJ2-5

CDR3 protein: CASSQVAGPTDTQYF
CDR3 DNA: TGCGCCAGCAGCCAAGTAGCGGGTCCCACAGATACGCAGTATTTT
V gene: TRBV4-1
D gene: TRBD2
clone size: -
J gene: TRBJ2-3

CDR3 protein: CSVYRGGATEAFF
CDR3 DNA: TGCAGCGTATACAGGGGAGGGGCGACTGAAGCTTTCTTT
V gene: TRBV29-1
D gene: TRBD1
clone size: -
J gene: TRBJ1-1

CDR3 protein: CAWSVLGYEQFF
CDR3 DNA: TGTGCCTGGAGTGTACTCGGCTATGAGCAGTTCTTC
V gene: TRBV30
D gene: -
clone size: -
J gene: TRBJ2-1

CDR3 protein: CASSLAPDGGATGELFF
CDR3 DNA: TGCGCCAGCAGCTTGGCCCCTGACGGGGGGGCCACCGGGGAGCTGTTTTTT
V gene: TRBV5-1
D gene: TRBD2
clone size: -
J gene: TRBJ2-2

CDR3 protein: CSVEGTQGQPQHF
CDR3 DNA: TGCAGCGTGGAAGGTACTCAGGGGCAGCCCCAGCATTTT
V gene: TRBV29-1
D gene: -
clone size: -
J gene: TRBJ1-5

CDR3 protein: CASSEGPGNTEAFF
CDR3 DNA: TGTGCCAGCAGCGAAGGCCCAGGGAACACTGAAGCTTTCTTT
V gene: TRBV2
D gene: -
clone size: -
J gene: TRBJ1-1

CDR3 protein: CSAAGGPNEKLFF
CDR3 DNA: TGCAGCGCTGCGGGGGGCCCTAATGAAAAACTGTTTTTT
V gene: TRBV29-1
D gene: -
clone size: -
J gene: TRBJ1-4

CDR3 protein: CASSLQQGGEAFF
CDR3 DNA: TGTGCCAGCAGCTTACAACAGGGAGGTGAAGCTTTCTTT
V gene: TRBV7-6
D gene: -
clone size: -
J gene: TRBJ1-1

CDR3 protein: CSATGTGELFF
CDR3 DNA: TGCAGCGCCACCGGAACCGGGGAGCTGTTTTTT
V gene: TRBV29-1
D gene: -
clone size: -
J gene: TRBJ2-2

CDR3 protein: CASSDRGRYTEAFF
CDR3 DNA: TGTGCCAGCAGTGACCGGGGACGGTATACTGAAGCTTTCTTT
V gene: TRBV25-1
D gene: -
clone size: -
J gene: TRBJ1-1

CDR3 protein: CASSLTNEQFF
CDR3 DNA: TGTGCCAGCAGCTTAACAAATGAGCAGTTCTTC
V gene: TRBV7-2
D gene: -
clone size: few
J gene: TRBJ2-1

CDR3 protein: CASSPGASGTQYF
CDR3 DNA: TGTGCCAGCAGCCCCGGGGCTTCAGGTACCCAGTACTTC
V gene: TRBV11-2
D gene: -
clone size: -
J gene: TRBJ2-5

CDR3 protein: CAWSGTGGAHEQFF
CDR3 DNA: TGTGCCTGGTCCGGGACGGGGGGAGCTCATGAGCAGTTCTTC
V gene: TRBV30
D gene: TRBD2
clone size: -
J gene: TRBJ2-1

CDR3 protein: CAWRRPGEGYTF
CDR3 DNA: TGTGCCTGGAGGCGGCCGGGGGAAGGCTACACCTTC
V gene: TRBV30
D gene: -
clone size: -
J gene: TRBJ1-2

CDR3 protein: CASSPGLVSSEQFF
CDR3 DNA: TGTGCCAGCAGCCCAGGACTAGTTAGTAGTGAGCAGTTCTTC
V gene: TRBV11-3
D gene: TRBD2
clone size: -
J gene: TRBJ2-1

CDR3 protein: CASSLGGPNQPQHF
CDR3 DNA: TGTGCCAGCAGCTTGGGAGGGCCCAATCAGCCCCAGCATTTT
V gene: TRBV5-6
D gene: -
clone size: -
J gene: TRBJ1-5

CDR3 protein: CASSHERGGLSDTQYF
CDR3 DNA: TGTGCCAGCAGCCATGAGCGGGGGGGCTTGTCAGATACGCAGTATTTT
V gene: TRBV7-2
D gene: TRBD2
clone size: -
J gene: TRBJ2-3

CDR3 protein: CSVFLAYEQYF
CDR3 DNA: TGCAGCGTTTTTCTGGCCTACGAGCAGTACTTC
V gene: TRBV29-1
D gene: -
clone size: -
J gene: TRBJ2-7

CDR3 protein: CAWTLRPGGVYGYTF
CDR3 DNA: TGTGCCTGGACCCTAAGACCGGGTGGCGTATATGGCTACACCTTC
V gene: TRBV30
D gene: -
clone size: -
J gene: TRBJ1-2